This T cell receptor (beta chain) stems from a study of T cells in Graves' hyperthyroidism and ophthalmopathy. Study information: The authors collected peripheral blood at initial diagnosis, before any treatment.

This clonotype was detected only a few times. No antigen is known for it. Whole-study results and caveats: Blood held most thyroid clonotypes expanded above 0.001 frequency. From stable hyperthyroidism, ophthalmopathy was set apart by a 13 V-J model.

Uncontrolled infection, other autoimmune disease, pregnancy or lactation led to exclusion. There were TCR beta CDR3 regions amplified from RNA transcripts. First-round RT-PCR targeting the TCR CDR3 was performed with the HTBI primer set. A single record per CDR3 protein comes from TCRdb applying MiXCR to the multiplex PCR reads. Here the sample spans about 640,000 distinct CDR3 sequences, about 20% being singletons. The V end was cut by 1 base, the J end by 4 bases, with 11 bases between. CDR3 size: 14 residues. Germline V gene sequence: CDR1 SGHRS, CDR2 YFSETQ. Sequenced sample: blood. The source is a man in his thirties or forties with Graves' ophthalmopathy. The V and J genes are TRBV5-1 and TRBJ1-1, with D unresolved. The chain's CDR3 is CASSLTAASTEAFF. In DNA form, the CDR3 reads TGCGCCAGCAGCTTGACAGCCGCGAGCACTGAAGCTTTCTTT.